The clone carrying this T cell receptor beta chain has more than one count but fewer than ten. This sample is part of a study of T cells in Graves' hyperthyroidism and ophthalmopathy. The TCR beta CDR3 regions underwent amplification using RNA transcripts as the source. In the first-round RT-PCR of the TCR CDR3, the HTBI primer set was used. TCRdb fed the multiplex PCR reads into MiXCR, producing one record per CDR3 protein. Here the sample spans 340,000 or so distinct CDR3 sequences, under 25% being singletons. Trimming left V 6 bases short and J 4 bases short, with 15 bases between. The germline gives CDR1 MNHNS, CDR2 SASEGT. The CDR3 contains 15 residues. The hyperthyroidism was newly diagnosed and had lasted under 2 months; the patients were aged 18 to 65.

What was sequenced was blood. The chain combines TRBV6-1 with TRBJ2-2; D gene uncertain. The source of this sequence is a woman between 45 and 65 years old with Graves' hyperthyroidism. The CDR3 spells CASSPTKSGTGELFF. The CDR3 DNA sequence: TGTGCCAGCAGCCCCACAAAATCGGGCACCGGGGAGCTGTTTTTT.